A selection of T cell receptor beta chains follows, all from one sample in a study of beta chain features in type 1 diabetes. The assay was immunoSEQ multiplex PCR, and TCRdb's table has in-frame clones only and misses some. The top ten hold roughly 0.015% of the sample, which has hundreds of thousands of clones, roughly 12% seen once. Sequencing input: naive CD4+ T cells from blood. The source of these receptors is a young man in good health. CDR3s include the opening cysteine and the closing phenylalanine or tryptophan. D genes are given only for firm matches. Only part of the rows carry a size: once, few, many, or a class if the clone is expanded.

D,size,V,J,CDR3,DNA
-,few,TRBV30,TRBJ1-5,CAWSSTSGQPQHF,TGTGCCTGGAGTAGTACGTCAGGGCAGCCCCAGCATTTT
-,few,TRBV7-2,TRBJ1-6,CASSRPSSPLHF,TGTGCCAGCAGCCGTCCCAGTTCACCCCTCCACTTT
TRBD2,few,TRBV30,TRBJ2-7,CAWSRGSPWLAGGAYEQYF,TGTGCCTGGAGTCGGGGTTCCCCATGGCTAGCGGGGGGGGCCTACGAGCAGTACTTC
-,few,TRBV11-2,TRBJ1-1,CASSLIFPNTEAFF,TGTGCCAGCAGCTTAATATTCCCTAACACTGAAGCTTTCTTT
-,-,TRBV19,TRBJ1-3,CASSPSGGSSGNTIYF,TGTGCCAGTAGCCCTAGCGGGGGAAGCTCTGGAAACACCATATATTTT
-,-,TRBV28,TRBJ2-3,CASASNLDTQYF,TGTGCCAGCGCCAGTAATTTAGATACGCAGTATTTT
-,few,TRBV30,TRBJ1-2,CAWSVLRGRASNYYGYTF,TGTGCCTGGAGTGTACTACGTGGCAGGGCATCGAACTACTATGGCTACACCTTC
-,-,TRBV7-2,TRBJ1-6,CASSLTMVAGRGYNSPLHF,TGTGCCAGCAGCTTAACGATGGTAGCAGGGAGGGGGTATAATTCACCCCTCCACTTT
TRBD1,-,TRBV29-1,TRBJ2-7,CSVGRDRGLTHSYEQYF,TGCAGCGTTGGCCGGGACAGGGGGCTCACGCATTCCTACGAGCAGTACTTC
-,-,TRBV7-2,TRBJ1-2,CASSLQRERYGYTF,TGTGCCAGCAGCCTGCAACGGGAGAGATATGGCTACACCTTC
TRBD1,-,TRBV27,TRBJ1-1,CASSRDREAFF,TGTGCCAGCAGTCGGGACAGGGAAGCTTTCTTT
-,-,TRBV7-9,TRBJ1-5,CASSLRGSNQPQHF,TGTGCCAGCAGCCTCCGGGGTAGCAATCAGCCCCAGCATTTT
-,once,TRBV12-5,TRBJ2-3,CASGLNEAATDTQYF,TGTGCTAGTGGTTTGAATGAAGCGGCCACAGATACGCAGTATTTT
TRBD2,few,TRBV7-3,TRBJ2-3,CASSLTSGGSTDTQYF,TGTGCCAGCAGCTTAACTAGCGGGGGAAGCACAGATACGCAGTATTTT
-,-,TRBV7-9,TRBJ1-5,CASSLDPGEGSNQPQHF,TGTGCCAGCAGCTTAGATCCAGGGGAGGGTAGCAATCAGCCCCAGCATTTT
TRBD2,-,TRBV7-2,TRBJ2-7,CASSPTASGIEQYF,TGTGCCAGCAGCCCAACGGCTAGCGGGATCGAGCAGTACTTC
-,-,TRBV29-1,TRBJ1-2,CSVEEVDYGYTF,TGCAGCGTTGAGGAGGTTGACTATGGCTACACCTTC
-,few,TRBV7-2,TRBJ2-5,CASSFSGQETQYF,TGTGCCAGCAGCTTCTCCGGTCAAGAGACCCAGTACTTC
TRBD2,few,TRBV4-2,TRBJ2-3,CASSQDRAGALTDTQYF,TGTGCCAGCAGCCAAGATCGAGCGGGGGCCCTCACAGATACGCAGTATTTT
-,many,TRBV29-1,TRBJ2-5,CSVEALGEGAQYF,TGCAGCGTTGAAGCCTTAGGAGAAGGGGCCCAGTACTTC
TRBD1,few,TRBV27,TRBJ2-2,CASSPRGRGTGELFF,TGTGCCAGCAGTCCGAGGGGCAGGGGGACCGGGGAGCTGTTTTTT
-,-,TRBV5-1,TRBJ1-2,CASSFAFLRQFNYGYTF,TGCGCCAGCAGCTTTGCTTTTCTGCGGCAGTTTAACTATGGCTACACCTTC
TRBD2,-,TRBV29-1,TRBJ2-5,CSVSGGSQETQYF,TGCAGCGTTAGCGGGGGGAGCCAAGAGACCCAGTACTTC
TRBD2,-,TRBV7-2,TRBJ2-1,CASSSSGGNNNEQFF,TGTGCCAGCAGCTCTAGCGGGGGGAACAACAATGAGCAGTTCTTC
TRBD2,-,TRBV11-2,TRBJ2-5,CASSPVGGGDSGTQYF,TGTGCCAGCAGCCCAGTCGGGGGAGGGGATTCCGGGACCCAGTACTTC
TRBD1,-,TRBV5-6,TRBJ2-1,CASSLPGQGKRNEQFF,TGTGCCAGCAGCTTGCCGGGACAGGGAAAACGAAATGAGCAGTTCTTC
-,few,TRBV29-1,TRBJ1-1,CSVEGLQRNTEAFF,TGCAGCGTTGAAGGGCTCCAAAGGAACACTGAAGCTTTCTTT
TRBD2,-,TRBV9,TRBJ2-1,CASSVTSGYYNEQFF,TGTGCCAGCAGCGTAACTAGCGGATACTACAATGAGCAGTTCTTC
-,few,TRBV5-1,TRBJ2-3,CASSPSTDTQYF,TGCGCCAGCAGCCCAAGCACAGATACGCAGTATTTT
TRBD1,few,TRBV7-6,TRBJ2-3,CASSLQGARDTQYF,TGTGCCAGCAGCTTACAGGGGGCTAGAGATACGCAGTATTTT
TRBD1,-,TRBV9,TRBJ2-5,CASSADRGLGETQYF,TGTGCCAGCAGCGCCGACAGGGGGCTCGGAGAGACCCAGTACTTC
-,-,TRBV4-1,TRBJ2-3,CASSPTGVVTDTQYF,TGCGCCAGCAGCCCGACCGGGGTAGTTACAGATACGCAGTATTTT
-,-,TRBV4-3,TRBJ2-7,CASSQVAGQGYEQYF,TGCGCCAGCAGCCAAGTGGCGGGGCAGGGCTACGAGCAGTACTTC
TRBD1,few,TRBV28,TRBJ2-7,CASSPGQNYEQYF,TGTGCCAGCAGTCCGGGACAGAATTACGAGCAGTACTTC
-,-,TRBV7-9,TRBJ2-4,CASSFGHKNIQYF,TGTGCCAGCAGCTTCGGACACAAAAACATTCAGTACTTC
TRBD2,-,TRBV7-2,TRBJ2-3,CASSLGGESTDTQYF,TGTGCCAGTTCTTTGGGGGGGGAAAGCACAGATACGCAGTATTTT
TRBD1,-,TRBV28,TRBJ2-6,CASRPGGSGANVLTF,TGTGCCAGCCGGCCAGGGGGCAGTGGGGCCAACGTCCTGACTTTC
-,few,TRBV5-6,TRBJ2-7,CASSPNAAQGWSYEQYF,TGTGCCAGCAGCCCCAACGCTGCCCAGGGGTGGTCCTACGAGCAGTACTTC
-,-,TRBV5-1,TRBJ1-1,CASTRGSNTEAFF,TGCGCCAGCACCCGCGGGTCAAACACTGAAGCTTTCTTT
TRBD1,few,TRBV9,TRBJ1-2,CASSARPGQGANYGYTF,TGTGCCAGCAGCGCGAGACCGGGACAGGGCGCTAACTATGGCTACACCTTC
-,few,TRBV19,TRBJ1-1,CASSMAYEGGTEAFF,TGTGCCAGTAGTATGGCGTATGAGGGAGGTACTGAAGCTTTCTTT
-,-,TRBV5-1,TRBJ1-1,CASSLEGAVGTEAFF,TGCGCCAGCAGCTTGGAAGGGGCGGTGGGCACTGAAGCTTTCTTT
-,few,TRBV6-6,TRBJ1-5,CASSSRGQPQHF,TGTGCCAGCAGTTCGCGGGGTCAGCCCCAGCATTTT
TRBD1,-,TRBV6-1,TRBJ1-1,CASRGQGINTEAFF,TGTGCCAGCAGGGGACAGGGGATCAACACTGAAGCTTTCTTT
TRBD2,-,TRBV7-9,TRBJ2-5,CASSSTSGAQETQYF,TGTGCCAGCAGCTCGACTAGCGGGGCACAAGAGACCCAGTACTTC
-,-,TRBV29-1,TRBJ1-1,CSVRLRRTNTEAFF,TGCAGCGTTCGCCTGAGGAGAACAAACACTGAAGCTTTCTTT
TRBD1,few,TRBV4-2,TRBJ1-5,CASSNRGNSNQPQHF,TGTGCCAGCAGCAACAGGGGAAATAGCAATCAGCCCCAGCATTTT
TRBD2,-,TRBV10-3,TRBJ2-1,CAISASGEHNEQFF,TGTGCCATCAGTGCTAGCGGAGAACACAATGAGCAGTTCTTC
TRBD1,few,TRBV7-2,TRBJ1-3,CASSLTGAGNTIYF,TGTGCCAGCAGCTTAACAGGGGCCGGAAACACCATATATTTT